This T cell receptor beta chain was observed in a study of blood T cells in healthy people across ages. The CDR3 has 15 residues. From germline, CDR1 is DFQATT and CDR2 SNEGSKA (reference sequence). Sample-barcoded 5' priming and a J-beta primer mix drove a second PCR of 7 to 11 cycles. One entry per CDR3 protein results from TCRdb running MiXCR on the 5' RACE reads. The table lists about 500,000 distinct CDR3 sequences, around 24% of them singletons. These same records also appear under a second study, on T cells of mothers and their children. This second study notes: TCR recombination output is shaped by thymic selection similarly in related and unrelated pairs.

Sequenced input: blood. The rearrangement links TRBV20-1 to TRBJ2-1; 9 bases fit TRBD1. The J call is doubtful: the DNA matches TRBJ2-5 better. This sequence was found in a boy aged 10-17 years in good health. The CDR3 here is CSASPGQGLQETQYF. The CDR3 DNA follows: TGCAGTGCTAGTCCGGGACAGGGACTTCAAGAGACCCAGTACTTC.